A selection of T cell receptor beta chains follows, all from one sample in a study of CD8 T cells in Susac syndrome. TCRdb ran MiXCR on the immunoSEQ multiplex PCR reads and lists one entry per CDR3 protein. The sample yields about 190,000 distinct CDR3 sequences, around 95% seen once. Sample: CD8+ T cells from PBMCs. The receptors derive from a human donor with Susac syndrome. CDR3s include the opening cysteine and the closing phenylalanine or tryptophan. The order of the fields is D gene, V gene, clone size, J gene, CDR3 length, CDR3 DNA, CDR3 protein. The D gene is left open where the match is weak. Size is stated for part of the rows, as once, few or many counts, or as a class when the clone is expanded.

>TRBD2|TRBV19|.|TRBJ2-4|14
TGTGCCAGTAGTATAGCGAATGCGGGGGGCATTCAGTACTTC
CASSIANAGGIQYF
>.|TRBV13|.|TRBJ2-1|11
TGTGCCAGCAGCTTTGGTAGTGAGCAGTTCTTC
CASSFGSEQFF
>.|TRBV30|.|TRBJ2-1|14
TGTGCCTGGAGAGCCGGGACTCCCTACAATGAGCAGTTCTTC
CAWRAGTPYNEQFF
>TRBD2|TRBV27|.|TRBJ2-3|16
TGTGCCAGCAGTTTATTTGGCGGGAGTAGCTCAGATACGCAGTATTTT
CASSLFGGSSSDTQYF
>.|TRBV7-3|.|TRBJ1-1|13
TGTGCCAGCAGCTTACAAACGAACACTGAAGCTTTCTTT
CASSLQTNTEAFF
>TRBD2|TRBV10-3|.|TRBJ2-3|16
TGTGCCATCAGTGACCGGCTAGCGGGGCCCACAGATACGCAGTATTTT
CAISDRLAGPTDTQYF
>TRBD1|TRBV20-1|.|TRBJ1-2|13
TGCAGTGCTACATCCGGGACAGGGGATGGCTACACCTTC
CSATSGTGDGYTF
>.|TRBV9|.|TRBJ2-6|18
TGTGCCAGCAGCGTAGCCCAGGGAAGTCAGGCTGGGGCCAACGTCCTGACTTTC
CASSVAQGSQAGANVLTF
>.|TRBV2|.|TRBJ1-2|11
TGTGCCAGCAGTGTTGTCTATGGCTACACCTTC
CASSVVYGYTF
>TRBD2|TRBV4-1|.|TRBJ2-1|16
TGCGCCAGCAGCCAAGATAGCGGGTCTTACCGGGGTGAGCAGTTCTTC
CASSQDSGSYRGEQFF
>.|TRBV27|.|TRBJ1-1|16
TGTGCCAGCAGCAGTTTACAGGGTTTGAAGGACACTGAAGCTTTCTTT
CASSSLQGLKDTEAFF
>.|TRBV7-8|.|TRBJ2-7|12
TGTGCCAGCAGCCGATTAGGGCGCGAGCAGTACTTC
CASSRLGREQYF
>TRBD1|TRBV6-5|.|TRBJ1-5|19
TGTGCCAGCAGTTACACACCTCGAAGAACAGGGGTCAAAAATCAGCCCCAGCATTTT
CASSYTPRRTGVKNQPQHF
>.|TRBV28|.|TRBJ1-6|12
TGTGCCAGCAGTTTATGGGGTGCACCCCTCCACTTT
CASSLWGAPLHF
>TRBD1|TRBV20-1|.|TRBJ1-5|14
TGCAGTGCGATGGACAGGGGGTTCTATCAGCCCCAGCATTTT
CSAMDRGFYQPQHF
>.|TRBV15|.|TRBJ2-3|15
TGTGCCACCAGCGGGGGCCAGCGATTCACAGATACGCAGTATTTT
CATSGGQRFTDTQYF
>.|TRBV4-1|.|TRBJ2-2|17
TGCGCCAGCAGCTCCCCCGGGGCAGGGCGGGACACCGGGGAGCTGTTTTTT
CASSSPGAGRDTGELFF
>TRBD2|TRBV7-3|.|TRBJ2-1|15
TGTGCCAGCAGCCCCAACAGCGGGGGGGCCCTCGAGCAGTTCTTC
CASSPNSGGALEQFF
>TRBD1|TRBV7-8|once|TRBJ1-1|15
TGTGCCAGCAGCGTTACAGGGGCGGGAGGGACTGAAGCTTTCTTT
CASSVTGAGGTEAFF
>.|TRBV4-2|.|TRBJ2-5|13
TGTGCCAGCAGCCTAGCCCCCGAAGAGACCCAGTACTTC
CASSLAPEETQYF
>TRBD2|TRBV5-6|once|TRBJ2-1|16
TGTGCCAGCAGCTTGTCGGGACTACCCTCCTACAATGAGCAGTTCTTC
CASSLSGLPSYNEQFF
>.|TRBV7-9|.|TRBJ1-2|14
TGTGCCAGCGGACCACAGGACACCGTCTATGGCTACACCTTC
CASGPQDTVYGYTF
>.|TRBV10-3|.|TRBJ2-2|15
TGTGCCATCAGTGAGTCGGGGGCCATCACCGGGGAGCTGTTTTTT
CAISESGAITGELFF
>TRBD2|TRBV3-1|.|TRBJ2-1|21
TGTGCCAGCAGCCAAGGGCCCCTAACCACTAGCGGGTATAGCTCCTACAATGAGCAGTTCTTC
CASSQGPLTTSGYSSYNEQFF
>TRBD2|TRBV20-1|.|TRBJ2-2|14
TGCAGTGCCGACCGGGGGGGGAACACCGGGGAGCTGTTTTTT
CSADRGGNTGELFF
>TRBD2|TRBV4-1|.|TRBJ2-1|16
TGCGCCAGCAGCCAATCTAGCGGGGGGGCGGAAAATGAGCAGTTCTTC
CASSQSSGGAENEQFF
>TRBD2|TRBV2|.|TRBJ2-1|15
TGTGCCAGCAGTGCTAGCGGGGGCCTCTACAATGAGCAGTTCTTC
CASSASGGLYNEQFF
>TRBD2|TRBV6-5|.|TRBJ2-7|15
TGTGCCAGCAGTGGGGTTAGCGGGGACTCCTACGAGCAGTACTTC
CASSGVSGDSYEQYF
>.|TRBV12-3/TRBV12-4|.|TRBJ2-7|16
TGTGCCAGCAGTTTTTCTGCGGGCATTCGCTCCTACGAGCAGTACTTC
CASSFSAGIRSYEQYF
>.|TRBV10-1|.|TRBJ2-5|11
TGCGCCAGCGCTCAGCCCAGGGCCCAGTACTTC
CASAQPRAQYF
>TRBD2|TRBV4-1|.|TRBJ2-7|16
TGCGCCAGCAGCCAAGAGATCCTAGCGGGAGTTTACGAGCAGTACTTC
CASSQEILAGVYEQYF
>.|TRBV7-8|.|TRBJ2-7|12
TGTGCCAGCAGTTCACTTTTCTACGAGCAGTACTTC
CASSSLFYEQYF
>TRBD2|TRBV13|.|TRBJ2-6|17
TGTGCCAGCAGCTTACTAGCGGCACTCTCTGGGGCCAACGTCCTGACTTTC
CASSLLAALSGANVLTF